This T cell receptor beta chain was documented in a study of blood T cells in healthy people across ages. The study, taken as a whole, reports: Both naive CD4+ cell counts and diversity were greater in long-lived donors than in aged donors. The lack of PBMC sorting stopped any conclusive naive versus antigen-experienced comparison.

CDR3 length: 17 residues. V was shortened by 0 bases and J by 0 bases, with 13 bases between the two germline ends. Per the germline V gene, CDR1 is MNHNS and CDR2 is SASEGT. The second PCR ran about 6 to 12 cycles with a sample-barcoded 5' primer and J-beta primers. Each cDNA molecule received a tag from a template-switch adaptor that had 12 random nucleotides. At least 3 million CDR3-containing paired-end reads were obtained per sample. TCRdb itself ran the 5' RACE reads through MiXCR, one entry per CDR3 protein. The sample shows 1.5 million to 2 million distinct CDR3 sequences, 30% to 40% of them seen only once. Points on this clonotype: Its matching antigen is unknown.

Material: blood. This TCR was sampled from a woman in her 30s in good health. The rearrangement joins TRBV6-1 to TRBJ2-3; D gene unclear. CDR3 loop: CASSEAVAETSTDTQYF. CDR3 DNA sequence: TGTGCCAGCAGTGAAGCGGTGGCAGAAACTAGCACAGATACGCAGTATTTT.